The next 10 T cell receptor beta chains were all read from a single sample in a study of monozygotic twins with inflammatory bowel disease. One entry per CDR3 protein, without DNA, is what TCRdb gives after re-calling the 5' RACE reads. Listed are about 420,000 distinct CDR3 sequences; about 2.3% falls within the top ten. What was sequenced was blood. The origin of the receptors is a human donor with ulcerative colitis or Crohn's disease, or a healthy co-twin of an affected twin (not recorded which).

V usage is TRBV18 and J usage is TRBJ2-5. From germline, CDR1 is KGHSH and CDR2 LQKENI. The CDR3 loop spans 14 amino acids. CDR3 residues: CASSPQRVQETQYF.

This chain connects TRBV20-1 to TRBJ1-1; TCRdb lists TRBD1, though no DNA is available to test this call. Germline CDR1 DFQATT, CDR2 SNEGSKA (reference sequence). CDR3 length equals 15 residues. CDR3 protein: CSARSLGTGYTEAFF.

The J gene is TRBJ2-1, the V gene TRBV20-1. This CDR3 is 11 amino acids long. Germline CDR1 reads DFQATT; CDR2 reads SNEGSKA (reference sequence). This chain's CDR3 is CSATSHNEQFF.

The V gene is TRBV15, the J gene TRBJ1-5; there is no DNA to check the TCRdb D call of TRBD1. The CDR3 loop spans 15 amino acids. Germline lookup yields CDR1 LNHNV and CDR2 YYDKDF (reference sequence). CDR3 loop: CATSRGRGSNQPQHF.

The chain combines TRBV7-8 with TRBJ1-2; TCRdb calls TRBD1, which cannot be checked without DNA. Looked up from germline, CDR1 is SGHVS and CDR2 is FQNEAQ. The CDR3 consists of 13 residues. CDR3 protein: CASSMTVNYGYTF.

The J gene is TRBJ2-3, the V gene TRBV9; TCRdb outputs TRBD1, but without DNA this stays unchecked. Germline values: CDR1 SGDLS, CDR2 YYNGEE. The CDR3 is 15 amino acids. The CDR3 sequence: CASSLRGDGTDTQYF.

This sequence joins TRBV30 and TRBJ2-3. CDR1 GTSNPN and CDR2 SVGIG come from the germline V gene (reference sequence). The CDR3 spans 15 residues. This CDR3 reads CAHRATNASTDTQYF.

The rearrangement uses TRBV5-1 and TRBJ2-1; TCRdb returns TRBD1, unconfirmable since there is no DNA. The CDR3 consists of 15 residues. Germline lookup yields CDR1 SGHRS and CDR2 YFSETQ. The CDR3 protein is CASSLFRGTDNEQFF.

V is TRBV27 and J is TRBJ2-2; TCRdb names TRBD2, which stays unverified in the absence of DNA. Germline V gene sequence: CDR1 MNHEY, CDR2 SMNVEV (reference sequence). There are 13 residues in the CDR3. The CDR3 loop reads CASSMGVVGELFF.

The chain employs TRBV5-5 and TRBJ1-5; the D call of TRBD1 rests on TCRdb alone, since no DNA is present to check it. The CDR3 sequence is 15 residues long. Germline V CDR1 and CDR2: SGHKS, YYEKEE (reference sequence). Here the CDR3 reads CASSPGGANYQPQHF.